This TCR beta chain was found in a study of shared clonotypes between healthy human individuals. Broader study findings: Investigators expected sequencing depth to affect clonotype sharing among donors.

Note on this clone: Its antigen remains unknown.

The method was immunoSEQ multiplex PCR; TCRdb's version includes in-frame clones alone and lacks a portion of them. This table holds 470,000 or so clones, around 85% found once. Trimming stripped 3 bases from V and 4 bases from J, with 6 bases between. Per germline, CDR1 MNHEY and CDR2 SMNVEV (reference sequence). The CDR3 extends over 13 amino acids. The clonotype originates from a woman aged 40 to 50 in good health. Some clones in this sample may be carry-over from other donors' samples. Material: PBMCs. The chain couples TRBV27 to TRBJ2-2; no firm D call. The DNA of the CDR3 is TGTGCCAGCAGTTTCCAGGCCACCGGGGAGCTGTTTTTT. Protein sequence: CASSFQATGELFF.